The next 27 T cell receptor beta chains were all read from a single sample in a study of blood T cells in healthy people across ages (dated by TCRdb to the mid-2010s). Libraries were made using 5' RACE. This sample was sequenced with an Illumina HiSeq 2500. A second PCR of roughly 7 to 12 cycles was performed with a sample-barcoded 5' primer and a J-beta primer mix. TCRdb reprocessed the public reads (quality trimming at Q25 with fastp, clone calling with MiXCR) and kept in-frame beta chains. CDR3 protein sequences are deduplicated, and each keeps its most common genes and DNA. Recorded for this sample are about 1.1 million distinct CDR3 sequences; roughly two fifths of them occurred a single time. Clones ranked in the top ten supply 13% of the sample. The sample consisted of blood. Source of these receptors: a man aged 18-30 years in good health.

This chain joins TRBV6-5 and TRBJ2-4; 10 bases map to TRBD1. The J segment lost 1 base and the V segment lost 2 bases, leaving 14 bases of the junction unmatched. Germline-derived CDR1 and CDR2 are MNHEY and SVGAGI. This CDR3 spans 20 amino acids. The CDR3 here is CASSYPYRTGGFDAKNIQYF. The CDR3 region has the DNA TGTGCCAGCAGTTACCCCTACCGGACAGGGGGTTTCGACGCCAAAAACATTCAGTACTTC.

CDR3 nucleotide sequence: TGTGCCAGCAGGGTTGATAGCCCCCCGTATGAGCAGTTCTTC. Amino acids: CASRVDSPPYEQFF. The chain couples TRBV7-9 to TRBJ2-1; D is unclear. V dropped 6 bases and J dropped 8 bases, with 17 bases sitting between them. Germline V CDR1 and CDR2: SEHNR, FQNEAQ (reference sequence). This CDR3 spans 14 amino acids.

This clonotype was observed a handful of times. The chain combines TRBV12-3 or TRBV12-4 with TRBJ1-6; D call uncertain. The CDR3 totals 15 residues. V dropped 1 base and J dropped 6 bases, with 10 bases sitting between them. CDR3 sequence: CASSLGVSANSPLHF. The CDR3 DNA reads as TGTGCCAGCAGTTTAGGGGTGAGCGCTAATTCACCCCTCCACTTT.

The rearrangement links TRBV20-1 to TRBJ2-1; D perhaps matches TRBD2 (6 bases). Trimming pared 1 base from V and 3 bases from J, leaving 16 bases between. This CDR3 is 16 amino acids long. CDR1 DFQATT and CDR2 SNEGSKA come from the germline V gene (reference sequence). In nucleotides, the CDR3 is TGCAGTGCTAGAGTGGGGGGTAGCGGAAACTACAATGAGCAGTTCTTC. This sequence encodes CSARVGGSGNYNEQFF.

This chain connects TRBV5-5 to TRBJ2-1, with D possibly being TRBD1 (5 bases). The DNA end is more similar to TRBJ2-7, so the J call may be wrong. CDR3 length equals 15 residues. Germline V gene data show CDR1 as SGHKS and CDR2 as YYEKEE (reference sequence). The CDR3 DNA reads as TGTGCCAGCAGCTTGATAAGGACACACCACAATGAGCAGTACTTC. It encodes CASSLIRTHHNEQYF.

The chain combines TRBV7-2 with TRBJ1-5, with unresolved D. V dropped 5 bases and J dropped 1 base, with 12 bases sitting between them. This CDR3 has 15 residues. Looked up from germline, CDR1 is SGHTA and CDR2 is FQGNSA. The CDR3 nucleotides read TGTGCCAGCAGCCCCTGGACTGGGAGCAATCAGCCCCAGCATTTT. It translates to CASSPWTGSNQPQHF. The full variable domain, completed using reference TRBV7-2 and TRBJ1-5, is GAGVSQSPSNKVTEKGKDVELRCDPISGHTALYWYRQSLGQGLEFLIYFQGNSAPDKSGLPSDRFSAERTGGSVSTLTIQRTQQEDSAVYLCASSPWTGSNQPQHFGDGTRLSIL.

The chain combines TRBV11-2 with TRBJ1-1; D is unclear. The CDR3 length is 16 residues. Germline loops: CDR1 SGHAT, CDR2 FQNNGV. V shed 1 base and J shed 1 base, with 13 bases lying between them. For the CDR3, the DNA is TGTGCCAGCAGCTTAGGGGAGGGTTGGGCGAACACTGAAGCTTTCTTT. It is translated as CASSLGEGWANTEAFF.

This sequence joins TRBV12-3 or TRBV12-4 and TRBJ2-7; 9 positions agree with TRBD2. J lost 7 bases, V lost 5 bases, and 12 bases had no gene match. This CDR3 region has 15 residues. In nucleotides, the CDR3 is TGTGCCAGCAGTCTCCAGGGACTAGCTGACGATGAGCAGTACTTC. Its translation is CASSLQGLADDEQYF.

There are a few counts of this clonotype. This chain joins TRBV3-1 and TRBJ1-2; tentatively, D is TRBD1 (6 bases). CDR1 LGHDT and CDR2 YNNKEL come from the germline V gene (reference sequence). The CDR3 spans 17 residues. Deletions cut 4 bases from V and 0 bases from J, with 18 bases between. The CDR3 DNA reads TGTGCCAGCAGCCCGACCGGGACAAGAGGGACTAACTATGGCTACACCTTC. Its translation: CASSPTGTRGTNYGYTF.

There are many counts of this clonotype. V gene TRBV7-9 combines with J gene TRBJ2-3; D gene unclear. CDR3 length: 11 amino acids. The germline CDR1 and CDR2 sequences are SEHNR and FQNEAQ (reference sequence). V lost 3 bases to trimming and J lost 5 bases, with 3 bases between them. CDR3 sequence (DNA): TGTGCCAGCAGCTTTCTAGATACGCAGTATTTT. As protein: CASSFLDTQYF.

This clonotype appeared a few times. The chain is built from TRBV29-1 and TRBJ2-3, with 10 bases fitting TRBD2. Trimming removed 7 bases from V and 11 bases from J; junction bases left unmatched: 9. The CDR3 has 12 amino acids. CDR1 and CDR2 from the germline V gene are SQVTM and ANQGSEA. In DNA, the CDR3 is TGCAGCGGGCAGCGGGGGGGCCCTGAGCAGTATTTT. It yields the protein CSGQRGGPEQYF.

The V call is TRBV20-1, the J call TRBJ2-1, with TRBD1 as a possible D gene (5 bases). This CDR3 is built from 16 residues. V gave up 2 bases and J gave up 8 bases, with 22 bases separating them. Germline V gene data show CDR1 as DFQATT and CDR2 as SNEGSKA (reference sequence). This CDR3 reads CSARTDPWQGWDEQFF. Written as DNA, the CDR3 is TGCAGTGCTAGAACCGATCCGTGGCAGGGATGGGATGAGCAGTTCTTC.

This clonotype has more than one count but fewer than ten. J is TRBJ1-2 and V is TRBV27; perhaps TRBD1 as D (6 bases). Germline V gene data show CDR1 as MNHEY and CDR2 as SMNVEV (reference sequence). V shed 2 bases and J shed 4 bases, with 11 bases lying between them. The CDR3 contains 14 residues. In DNA form, the CDR3 reads TGTGCCAGCAGTTTAAGGGGGGAGGTCTATGGCTACACCTTC. This sequence encodes CASSLRGEVYGYTF.

The genes are TRBV7-3 and TRBJ2-2; 11 bases fit TRBD2. The length of the CDR3 is 16 residues. Unmatched junction bases numbered 2, after V lost 5 bases and J lost 0 bases. Germline CDR1 reads SGHTA; CDR2 reads FQGTGA. CDR3 sequence: CASSNSGGANTGELFF. In DNA form, the CDR3 reads TGTGCCAGCAGCAATAGCGGGGGGGCGAACACCGGGGAGCTGTTTTTT.

The V and J genes are TRBV9 and TRBJ1-1; unclear D gene. This CDR3 spans 13 amino acids. The V gene's germline CDR1 is SGDLS and CDR2 YYNGEE. Trimming removed 0 bases from V and 4 bases from J, with 7 bases in between. As DNA, the CDR3 is TGTGCCAGCAGCGTAGGAGGGCTCACTGAAGCTTTCTTT. Its protein product is CASSVGGLTEAFF.

V is TRBV4-1 and J is TRBJ2-3, with TRBD2 matching 11 bases. Unmatched junction bases numbered 6, after V lost 2 bases and J lost 2 bases. Per the germline V gene, CDR1 is MGHRA and CDR2 is YSYEKL. There are 17 residues in the CDR3. The CDR3 bases are TGCGCCAGCAGCCAATTACTAGCGGGGGTGTTCACAGATACGCAGTATTTT. Its protein product is CASSQLLAGVFTDTQYF.

This chain joins TRBV6-5 and TRBJ1-6, with D unclear. The V end lost 0 bases, the J end lost 6 bases, and 9 bases lay between the germline ends. Germline CDR1 reads MNHEY; CDR2 reads SVGAGI. This CDR3 is 15 amino acids long. CDR3 amino acids: CASSYSQVINSPLHF. CDR3 DNA sequence: TGTGCCAGCAGTTACTCTCAGGTTATTAATTCACCCCTCCACTTT.

This clonotype has more than one count but fewer than ten. This rearrangement joins TRBV4-2 to TRBJ1-5; 7 bases agree with TRBD1. Germline lookup yields CDR1 LGHNA and CDR2 YNFKEQ. The CDR3 has 17 amino acids. With V trimmed by 1 base and J by 2 bases, 8 bases remained unmatched. DNA for the CDR3: TGTGCCAGCAGCCAAGGACAGGGAACTCTGGGCAATCAGCCCCAGCATTTT. Translating gives CASSQGQGTLGNQPQHF.

A few counts support this clonotype. V usage is TRBV9 and J usage is TRBJ1-6; TRBD1 matches 7 bases. The CDR3 spans 14 residues. The germline CDR1 and CDR2 sequences are SGDLS and YYNGEE. V trimming: 2 bases; J trimming: 11 bases; junction bases outside the gene matches: 7. CDR3 residues: CASSVGTAFPPLHF. CDR3 nucleotides: TGTGCCAGCAGCGTGGGGACAGCATTTCCACCCCTCCACTTT.

This clonotype was seen more than once but under ten times. The chain is built from TRBV27 and TRBJ1-5; 7 bases are shared with TRBD1. CDR1 and CDR2 (germline): MNHEY, SMNVEV (reference sequence). The length of the CDR3 is 14 residues. V shed 6 bases, J shed 4 bases, and the junction held 6 bases outside the gene matches. CDR3 region: CASSQTGNNQPQHF. Written as DNA, the CDR3 is TGTGCCAGCAGCCAGACAGGGAATAATCAGCCCCAGCATTTT.

This clonotype has more than one count but fewer than ten. The chain couples TRBV7-2 to TRBJ1-1; tentative D call: TRBD1 (5 bases). The V and J ends lost 1 base and 1 base respectively, with 10 bases between them. Germline V gene lookup returns CDR1 SGHTA and CDR2 FQGNSA. The CDR3 extends over 15 amino acids. The CDR3 loop reads CASSLGGFRNTEAFF. The CDR3 DNA follows: TGTGCCAGCAGCTTAGGGGGCTTTAGGAACACTGAAGCTTTCTTT.

This clonotype has a handful of counts. This chain uses TRBV6-5 with TRBJ1-6; D gene unclear. Trimming pared 5 bases from V and 8 bases from J, leaving 16 bases between. CDR1 is MNHEY and CDR2 is SVGAGI in the germline V gene. The CDR3 spans 15 residues. This chain's CDR3 is CASSPSSALHSPLHF. The CDR3 DNA reads TGTGCCAGCAGTCCCTCGAGCGCCTTACATTCACCCCTCCACTTT.

The chain employs TRBV2 and TRBJ1-6, with unresolved D. Germline V gene lookup returns CDR1 SNHLY and CDR2 FYNNEI. The CDR3 is 17 amino acids. Trimming took 10 bases from V and 0 from J, leaving 19 bases between them. The DNA for the CDR3 is TGTGCCAACAACCTTGGACGGACGAGCTCCTATAATTCACCCCTCCACTTT. Translation: CANNLGRTSSYNSPLHF.

On this clonotype: Compared with germline, one end of the junction differs, possibly owing to a read error. This rearrangement joins TRBV9 to TRBJ2-1; D ambiguous. The CDR3 consists of 13 residues. Germline V gives CDR1 SGDLS, CDR2 YYNGEE. CDR3 nucleotide sequence: TGTGCCAGCAGCGTAGTCAGCAACAATGAGCCGTTCTTC. Its protein is CASSVVSNNEPFF.

This sequence joins TRBV25-1 and TRBJ1-1; the D gene is possibly TRBD1 (5 bases). The germline V and J ends were trimmed by 8 bases and 1 base, with 20 bases remaining between them. There are 16 residues in the CDR3. Germline V gives CDR1 MGHDK, CDR2 SYGVNS. The CDR3 loop reads CASRFAGRKGNTEAFF. In DNA form, the CDR3 reads TGTGCCAGCCGATTCGCGGGGCGGAAGGGGAACACTGAAGCTTTCTTT.

The sample holds a few counts of this clonotype. The genes are TRBV12-3 or TRBV12-4 and TRBJ2-6, with 8 bases that match TRBD1. J gave up 1 base and V 2 bases, and 4 bases lay outside the gene matches. The CDR3 consists of 17 residues. The CDR3 DNA reads TGTGCCAGCAGTTTATCAGGGGGCAAGTCTGGGGCCAACGTCCTGACTTTC. This codes for CASSLSGGKSGANVLTF.

On this clonotype: The CDR3 does not end in the conserved phenylalanine or tryptophan, so this is likely a read error. The DNA is omitted, as the CDR3 cannot be located on it reliably, and the CDR3 follows TCRdb's listing. This chain links TRBV20-1 with TRBJ1-2; the DNA was not compared with TRBD1, the D call given in the table. Germline CDR1 and CDR2: DFQATT and SNEGSKA (reference sequence). The CDR3 comprises 18 residues, both ends counted. CDR3 residues: CSARDKAGQKVSSLWLHL.